This is a list of T cell receptor beta chains from one sample in a study of control samples from healthy donors and cancer patients. The table came from immunoSEQ multiplex PCR; TCRdb's copy has only in-frame clones and leaves some out. The top ten clones hold around 2.1% of a sample with approximately 100,000 clones, more than 75% of them seen once. The material sequenced was blood. The receptor source for this set is a woman aged 35 to 49 in good health. Both conserved end residues are part of each CDR3.

j_gene	v_gene	CDR3aa
TRBJ2-3	TRBV3-1/TRBV3-2	CASSQLGSTGTQYF
TRBJ2-2	TRBV3-1/TRBV3-2	CASSEWGGELFF
TRBJ2-1	TRBV5-1	CASSQNLAGGSYNEQFF
TRBJ2-5	TRBV19	CASSIATGQGARTQYF
TRBJ2-1	TRBV18	CASSPAGTGKNEQFF
TRBJ2-5	TRBV5-4	CASSSRTSGGPETQYF
TRBJ2-1	TRBV5-1	CASSQNRALYNEQFF
TRBJ2-6	TRBV6-2/TRBV6-3	CASSSRAVPSGANVLTF
TRBJ2-2	TRBV10-3	CAISDPGLAGGPSGELFF
TRBJ1-4	TRBV27	CASSLRAGRGEKLFF
TRBJ1-3	TRBV2	CASSETGEGSGNTIYF
TRBJ2-2	TRBV30	CAWTGTGENTGELFF
TRBJ1-2	TRBV5-5	CASSLIQGPGYTF
TRBJ2-4	TRBV15	CATREGLGNIQYF